Below, 23 T cell receptor beta chains from the same sample are listed, as sequenced in a study of cytomegalovirus exposure and HLA in healthy donors. Use of 60 Vbeta and 13 Jbeta primers characterized the PCR. This table comes from immunoSEQ multiplex PCR, and its TCRdb copy is limited to in-frame clones, with some not included. The data hold approximately 150,000 clones, with about 80% observed a single time. The sample taken for sequencing was PBMCs. The origin of the receptors is a man aged 18 to 29 in good health and CMV-seropositive.

The rearrangement links TRBV5-6 to TRBJ2-1; D possibly corresponds to TRBD2 (6 bases). V was trimmed by 1 base and J by 7 bases, leaving 15 bases between them. The CDR3 runs to 15 residues. The germline V gene has CDR1 SGHDT and CDR2 YYEEEE. This CDR3 reads CASSLREQSTNEQFF. In DNA, the CDR3 is TGTGCCAGCAGCTTGCGGGAGCAAAGCACGAATGAGCAGTTCTTC.

The genes are TRBV15 and TRBJ2-1; D is unclear. V dropped 1 base and J dropped 4 bases, with 5 bases sitting between them. This CDR3 region has 13 residues. Germline values: CDR1 LNHNV, CDR2 YYDKDF (reference sequence). The CDR3 reads CATSRGQYNEQFF. The CDR3 nucleotides read TGTGCCACCAGCAGAGGGCAGTACAATGAGCAGTTCTTC.

The V call is TRBV7-9, the J call TRBJ1-1; D is unclear. The germline gives CDR1 SEHNR, CDR2 FQNEAQ (reference sequence). This CDR3 is 17 amino acids long. Between the trimmed V and J ends, which lost 11 bases and 11 bases, there was a span of 36 bases. The CDR3 sequence: CAPSPPRSVTPVREAFF. The CDR3 DNA reads TGTGCCCCCTCCCCCCCTCGCAGCGTGACCCCTGTCCGGGAGGCTTTCTTT.

On this clone: Germline and junction disagree at one end, which may indicate a read error. The rearrangement links TRBV2 to TRBJ1-5; maybe TRBD1 (6 bases). The CDR3 has 15 residues. Per the germline V gene, CDR1 is SNHLY and CDR2 is FYNNEI. CDR3 nucleotides: TGTGCCAGCAAGGGGGGGCTAAGGGACAATCAGCCCCAGAATTTT. It is translated as CASKGGLRDNQPQNF.

This sequence joins TRBV30 and TRBJ1-1; 8 bases align to TRBD1. CDR1 GTSNPN and CDR2 SVGIG come from the germline V gene (reference sequence). The CDR3 contains 13 residues. The ends lost 2 bases at V and 5 bases at J; junction bases unmatched: 4. The CDR3: CAWSRQGRTEAFF. The CDR3 nucleotides are TGTGCCTGGAGTCGACAGGGGCGGACTGAAGCTTTCTTT.

The chain is built from TRBV18 and TRBJ1-1, with D perhaps matching TRBD1 (6 bases). Germline CDR1 and CDR2: KGHSH and LQKENI. V was cut by 6 bases and J by 0 bases, with 20 bases left in between. CDR3 size: 17 residues. The CDR3 region is CASSLLTGHLLNTEAFF. For the CDR3, the DNA is TGTGCCAGCTCGCTATTGACGGGACACCTATTGAACACTGAAGCTTTCTTT. The full variable domain, its missing parts supplied by reference TRBV18 and TRBJ1-1, is NAGVMQNPRHLVRRRGQEARLRCSPMKGHSHVYWYRQLPEEGLKFMVYLQKENIIDESGMPKERFSAEFPKEGPSILRIQQVVRGDSAAYFCASSLLTGHLLNTEAFFGQGTRLTVV.

The rearrangement uses TRBV2 and TRBJ1-1, with D uncertain. Trimming took off 4 bases at V and 0 bases at J, with 15 bases between the two ends. The germline CDR1 and CDR2 sequences are SNHLY and FYNNEI. The CDR3 sequence is 16 residues long. CDR3 sequence (DNA): TGTGCCAGCAGTGGAGGACCGGGGATCATGAACACTGAAGCTTTCTTT. Protein sequence: CASSGGPGIMNTEAFF.

This clone has only one observation. The chain combines TRBV4-1 with TRBJ2-7; D is perhaps TRBD1 (6 bases). The CDR3 extends over 16 amino acids. The germline CDR1 and CDR2 sequences are MGHRA and YSYEKL. V lost 4 bases and J lost 3, with 19 bases in between. The CDR3 region has the DNA TGCGCCAGCAGCCCCCAAAGTGGGGGCAGTTTCTACGAGCAGTACTTC. It specifies CASSPQSGGSFYEQYF.

The chain links TRBV14 to TRBJ2-2; D is perhaps TRBD1 (6 bases). V lost 1 base and J lost 4, with 22 bases in between. Germline V lookup: CDR1 SGHDN, CDR2 FVKESK. The CDR3 has 19 amino acids. The chain's CDR3 is CASSQGGQPLLDFTGELFF. The CDR3, as DNA: TGTGCCAGCAGCCAAGGTGGACAGCCCCTTTTAGACTTCACCGGGGAGCTGTTTTTT.

The chain carries TRBV4-3 and TRBJ2-5; 9 positions agree with TRBD2. Trimming removed 1 base from V and 5 bases from J; junction bases left unmatched: 11. This CDR3 region has 17 residues. Germline V CDR1 and CDR2: LGHNA, YSLEER. CDR3 amino acids: CASSQGDLAGAWETQYF. DNA for the CDR3: TGCGCCAGCAGCCAAGGGGATTTAGCGGGAGCTTGGGAGACCCAGTACTTC.

For the CDR3, the DNA is TGCAGCGTTGTTCCCAACACTAGCGGGTGGGGGACCCAGTACTTC. Translated: CSVVPNTSGWGTQYF. This chain uses TRBV29-1 with TRBJ2-5; 9 bases fit TRBD2. The V and J ends lost 4 bases and 7 bases, in that order; junction bases with no gene match: 13. Germline-derived CDR1 and CDR2 are SQVTM and ANQGSEA. The CDR3 is 15 residues long. The full variable domain, completed using reference TRBV29-1 and TRBJ2-5, is SAVISQKPSRDICQRGTSLTIQCQVDSQVTMMFWYRQQPGQSLTLIATANQGSEATYESGFVIDKFPISRPNLTFSTLTVSNMSPEDSSIYLCSVVPNTSGWGTQYFGPGTRLLVL.

The V call is TRBV7-9, the J call TRBJ2-5; 10 bases line up with TRBD1. The CDR3 extends over 15 amino acids. V lost 5 bases, J lost 1 base, and 4 bases stayed unmatched. The germline gives CDR1 SEHNR, CDR2 FQNEAQ (reference sequence). The CDR3: CASSIRDRGQETQYF. Written as DNA, the CDR3 is TGTGCCAGCAGCATCCGGGACAGGGGCCAAGAGACCCAGTACTTC.

The sample holds one count of this clone. The chain employs TRBV28 and TRBJ2-5, with D possibly being TRBD1 (7 bases). Germline lookup yields CDR1 MDHEN and CDR2 SYDVKM. V was cut by 4 bases and J by 5 bases, with 8 bases left in between. This CDR3 contains 12 residues. The CDR3 bases are TGTGCCAGCAGTTCAGGGGGGGAGACCCAGTACTTC. Protein: CASSSGGETQYF.

The chain employs TRBV30 and TRBJ1-5, with TRBD1 matching over 7 bases. V gave up 1 base and J gave up 1 base; unmatched junction bases: 4. Germline loops: CDR1 GTSNPN, CDR2 SVGIG (reference sequence). The CDR3 has 15 residues. This chain's CDR3 is CAWSAGTASNQPQHF. CDR3 bases: TGTGCCTGGAGTGCCGGGACAGCGAGCAATCAGCCCCAGCATTTT.

The chain links TRBV20-1 to TRBJ1-1, with a possible D match to TRBD1 (6 bases). CDR3 length: 11 amino acids. Per the germline V gene, CDR1 is DFQATT and CDR2 is SNEGSKA (reference sequence). V was trimmed by 5 bases and J by 9 bases, leaving 13 bases between them. CDR3 nucleotides: TGCAGTGCTTTCTTACAGGGAAAAGCTTTCTTT. It is translated as CSAFLQGKAFF.

As to this clone: The CDR3 end shows no conserved phenylalanine or tryptophan, and so a read error is likely. The chain is built from TRBV7-2 and TRBJ2-7, with no clear D. Germline values: CDR1 SGHTA, CDR2 FQGNSA. V lost 1 base to trimming and J lost 6 bases, with 13 bases between them. The CDR3 is made up of 14 amino acids. DNA of the CDR3: TGTGCCAGCAGCTTAGGGCTGACCGGGTTCGAGCAGTACCTC. Protein product: CASSLGLTGFEQYL.

This chain joins TRBV5-1 and TRBJ1-1, with D unresolved. This CDR3 spans 11 amino acids. V dropped 8 bases and J dropped 3 bases, with 8 bases sitting between them. CDR1 is SGHRS, CDR2 YFSETQ, per germline. CDR3 protein: CASMADTEAFF. DNA of the CDR3: TGCGCCAGTATGGCGGACACTGAAGCTTTCTTT.

This chain links TRBV28 with TRBJ1-1; 8 bases line up with TRBD1. CDR1 is MDHEN and CDR2 is SYDVKM in the germline V gene. The CDR3 has 15 residues. The junction had 10 bases not matched to a gene; V was cut back by 5 bases and J by 5 bases. CDR3 residues: CASSNEQGVRTEAFF. The DNA of the CDR3 is TGTGCCAGCAGTAATGAACAGGGGGTAAGGACTGAAGCTTTCTTT.

Sample share makes this clone medium-sized. This chain connects TRBV6-4 to TRBJ2-1; 10 positions match TRBD2. Germline V gene sequence: CDR1 MRHNA, CDR2 SNTAGT. The CDR3 extends over 15 amino acids. Unmatched junction bases numbered 6, after V lost 3 bases and J lost 7 bases. The CDR3 nucleotides read TGTGCCAGCAGTGAAAAAGCGGGAGGGCCGAATGAGCAGTTCTTC. Its protein is CASSEKAGGPNEQFF.

The chain employs TRBV30 and TRBJ2-3; D unresolved. CDR3 length: 12 amino acids. V gave up 0 bases and J gave up 5 bases, with 6 bases separating them. Germline V gene sequence: CDR1 GTSNPN, CDR2 SVGIG (reference sequence). The CDR3 coding sequence is TGTGCCTGGAGTGTTCTTAGAGATACGCAGTATTTT. Residues: CAWSVLRDTQYF.

The chain combines TRBV19 with TRBJ2-3; tentatively, D is TRBD2 (5 bases). V was shortened by 5 bases and J by 0 bases, with 12 bases between the two germline ends. CDR1 and CDR2 from the germline V gene are LNHDA and SQIVND (reference sequence). This CDR3 has 15 amino acids. The CDR3 DNA follows: TGTGCCAGTAGTGAGGGTGGGGAAAGCACAGATACGCAGTATTTT. This sequence encodes CASSEGGESTDTQYF.

The V gene is TRBV6-5, the J gene TRBJ2-7; D is uncertain. The CDR3 runs 13 residues. Trimming cost V 0 bases and J 3 bases, with 6 bases left between them. The germline CDR1 and CDR2 sequences are MNHEY and SVGAGI. As DNA, the CDR3 is TGTGCCAGCAGTTACTCGGCAGACTACGAGCAGTACTTC. Translation: CASSYSADYEQYF.

This clone was seen just once. The chain links TRBV28 to TRBJ1-5; D is unresolved. The CDR3 covers 14 residues. Germline lookup yields CDR1 MDHEN and CDR2 SYDVKM. V shed 7 bases and J shed 1 base, with 11 bases lying between them. CDR3 region: CASKNGVSNQPQHF. The CDR3 nucleotides are TGTGCCAGCAAAAACGGGGTAAGCAATCAGCCCCAGCATTTT.